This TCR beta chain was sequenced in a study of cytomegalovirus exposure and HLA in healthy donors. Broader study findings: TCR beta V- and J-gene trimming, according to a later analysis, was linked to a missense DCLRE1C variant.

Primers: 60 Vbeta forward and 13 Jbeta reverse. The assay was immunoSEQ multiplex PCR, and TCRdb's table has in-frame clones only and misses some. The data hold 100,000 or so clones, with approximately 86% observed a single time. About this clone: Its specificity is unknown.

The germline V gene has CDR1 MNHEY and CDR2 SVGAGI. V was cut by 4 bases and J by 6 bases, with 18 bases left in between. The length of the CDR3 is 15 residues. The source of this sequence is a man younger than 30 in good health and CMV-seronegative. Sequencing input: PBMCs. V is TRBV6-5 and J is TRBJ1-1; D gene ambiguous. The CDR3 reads CASSSTWSRSAEAFF. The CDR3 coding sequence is TGTGCCAGCAGTTCCACCTGGTCCCGTAGCGCTGAAGCTTTCTTT.